The T cell receptor beta chain described here comes from a study of vaccination effects on CD4 cells after COVID-19. Overall study findings and caveats: Only 1 of 255 vaccine-induced clones from healthy vaccinees cross-reacted with common cold coronaviruses. At late timepoints after vaccination, vaccine- and infection-induced clones shrank markedly.

TCRdb's table, derived via immunoSEQ multiplex PCR, lists solely in-frame clones and lacks some. The sample includes some 66,000 clones, less than 80% of them seen just once. As for this clone: Its specificity is not known.

Per the germline V gene, CDR1 is SGHVS and CDR2 is FQNEAQ. The CDR3 totals 16 residues. Trimming stripped 4 bases from V and 0 bases from J, with 13 bases between. Cultured cells yielded isolated CD4+ T cells after nine to ten days. Vaccine administered to participants consisted of two doses of either BNT162b2 or mRNA-1273. The material was CD4+ T cells from PBMCs cultured without peptide, obtained after COVID-19 vaccination. This TCR was sampled from a human donor who received a COVID-19 vaccine. This chain links TRBV7-8 with TRBJ1-3; no clear D. The CDR3 DNA reads TGTGCCAGCAGCTCACATAGCACCAGCTCTGGAAACACCATATATTTT. It encodes CASSSHSTSSGNTIYF.